The 2 T cell receptor beta chains below all came from one sample that was sequenced in a study of neurological immune-mediated disorders. From the 5' RACE reads, TCRdb called clonotypes with MiXCR, one entry per CDR3 protein. The sample lists 77,000 or so distinct CDR3 sequences; approximately 10% were seen once. Sequenced material: PBMCs. These receptors originate from a man in his forties or fifties in good health.

There are many counts of this clonotype. CDR3: CASNPPGGVAFF. CDR3 coding DNA: TGTGCCAGCAACCCGCCCGGAGGGGTAGCTTTCTTT. The rearrangement joins TRBV27 to TRBJ1-1, with D possibly TRBD1 on 5 matching bases. CDR1 and CDR2 from the germline V gene are MNHEY and SMNVEV (reference sequence). This CDR3 has 12 residues. Trimming pared 7 bases from V and 10 bases from J, leaving 16 bases between.

Ten or more counts support this clonotype. V gene TRBV9 combines with J gene TRBJ2-2; 8 bases match TRBD2. V shed 4 bases, J shed 6 bases, and the junction held 11 bases outside the gene matches. The CDR3 length is 16 residues. Germline loops: CDR1 SGDLS, CDR2 YYNGEE. The CDR3 loop is CASSIIPGLVAGELFF. The CDR3 nucleotides read TGTGCCAGCAGCATAATCCCGGGACTAGTGGCCGGGGAGCTGTTTTTT.